This TCR beta chain was identified during a study of CD8 T cells in Susac syndrome. The sample holds one count of this clonotype. The antigen is undetermined. The authors carried out high-throughput sequencing of TCR beta. They applied it to CD8+ and CD4+ T cells obtained from blood. General observations from the study: Susac CD8+ clonal expansion peaked in TEMRA cells and active patients.

V was clipped by 0 bases and J by 2 bases, with 10 bases between them. Germline V lookup: CDR1 SQVTM, CDR2 ANQGSEA. The CDR3 spans 14 residues. RNA in amounts of about 0.5 to 1 ug was reverse transcribed with random hexamers. TCRdb passed the immunoSEQ multiplex PCR reads through MiXCR, listing each CDR3 protein once. The table includes 85,000 to 130,000 distinct CDR3 sequences, approximately 94% detected once. Sequenced material: CD8+ T cells from PBMCs. The receptor comes from a human donor with Susac syndrome. The chain uses TRBV29-1 and TRBJ1-1; D gene unclear. CDR3 bases: TGCAGCGTTGAAGAAAGCTCTGGAAACACTGAAGCTTTCTTT. This codes for CSVEESSGNTEAFF.